The 25 T cell receptor beta chains listed next were all sequenced from one sample in a study of shared clonotypes between healthy human individuals. Here immunoSEQ multiplex PCR was the method, and the copy in TCRdb shows in-frame clones only, minus some. The repertoire holds roughly 2 million clones, with 85% to 95% as singletons. What was sequenced was naive CD4+ T cells sorted from blood. Subset reported: CD45RA+ positively selected. The receptors were sampled from a man aged 18 to 35 in good health.

The chain joins TRBV10-1 to TRBJ2-7, with D unclear. V was pared by 5 bases and J by 2 bases, with 10 bases between. CDR3 length: 13 amino acids. Germline V gene sequence: CDR1 WNHNN, CDR2 SYGVQD (reference sequence). CDR3 bases: TGCGCCAGCAGTCCCCAGCCCGCCTACGAGCAGTACTTC. Translating gives CASSPQPAYEQYF.

This chain links TRBV5-1 with TRBJ1-3; 7 bases map to TRBD1. The junction had 7 bases not matched to a gene; V was cut back by 0 bases and J by 4 bases. The CDR3 covers 16 residues. The germline CDR1 and CDR2 sequences are SGHRS and YFSETQ. CDR3 bases: TGCGCCAGCAGCTTGGGCACCGGGACAGAAGGAAACACCATATATTTT. The encoded protein is CASSLGTGTEGNTIYF.

The chain links TRBV6-5 to TRBJ1-5; D gene unclear. The CDR3 is 12 residues long. V was clipped by 6 bases and J by 7 bases, with 10 bases between them. Germline lookup yields CDR1 MNHEY and CDR2 SVGAGI. In DNA, the CDR3 is TGTGCCAGCAGCCCCTTGGGACAGCCCCAGCATTTT. Amino acid sequence: CASSPLGQPQHF.

This chain links TRBV5-5 with TRBJ2-7, with 12 positions matching TRBD2. The CDR3 length is 15 residues. Germline V gives CDR1 SGHKS, CDR2 YYEKEE (reference sequence). V lost 4 bases to trimming and J lost 3 bases; unmatched junction nucleotides: 5. CDR3 sequence (DNA): TGTGCCAGCAGCCTGGGACTAGCGGGCCACTACGAGCAGTACTTC. It yields the protein CASSLGLAGHYEQYF.

The chain joins TRBV7-3 to TRBJ2-3, with 7 nucleotides matching TRBD2. The junction had 20 bases not matched to a gene; V was cut back by 5 bases and J by 0 bases. Germline CDR1 SGHTA, CDR2 FQGTGA. CDR3 length: 20 residues. CDR3: CASSPSPLASGGLSTDTQYF. Here the CDR3 DNA reads TGTGCCAGCAGCCCTTCCCCCCTGGCTAGCGGAGGTTTAAGCACAGATACGCAGTATTTT.

This chain's CDR3 is CASVTGGNYGYTF. DNA of the CDR3: TGTGCCAGCGTTACAGGGGGCAACTATGGCTACACCTTC. The rearrangement joins TRBV28 to TRBJ1-2, with 9 bases identical to TRBD1. Germline V CDR1 and CDR2: MDHEN, SYDVKM. The V gene end was trimmed by 8 bases and the J gene end by 2 bases; junction bases not matched to a gene: 3. CDR3 length equals 13 residues.

This chain uses TRBV18 with TRBJ2-4; possibly TRBD1 or TRBD2 for D (5 bases each). Looked up from germline, CDR1 is KGHSH and CDR2 is LQKENI. The CDR3 covers 15 residues. V lost 0 bases to trimming and J lost 10 bases, with 16 bases between them. CDR3 sequence (DNA): TGTGCCAGCTCACCACCCGGGGCAGGGATCGCGATTCAGTACTTC. Amino acid sequence: CASSPPGAGIAIQYF.

The J gene is TRBJ2-5, the V gene TRBV9; TRBD1 or TRBD2 may be the D gene (5 bases each). CDR3 size: 12 residues. The germline V gene encodes CDR1 SGDLS and CDR2 YYNGEE. V was pared by 8 bases and J by 1 base, with 9 bases between. The CDR3 loop is CARGTVQETQYF. Here the CDR3 DNA reads TGTGCCAGAGGGACGGTCCAAGAGACCCAGTACTTC.

The DNA for the CDR3 is TGTGCCAGCAGCAAAACGGGACAGGGGGTCGACGAGCAGTACTTC. It specifies CASSKTGQGVDEQYF. The genes are TRBV28 and TRBJ2-7, with 11 nucleotides matching TRBD1. Losses at the gene ends were 6 bases for V and 5 bases for J; bases not matched to a gene: 9. The CDR3 consists of 15 residues. Per the germline V gene, CDR1 is MDHEN and CDR2 is SYDVKM. The variable domain in full, completed from reference TRBV28 and TRBJ2-7, reads DVKVTQSSRYLVKRTGEKVFLECVQDMDHENMFWYRQDPGLGLRLIYFSYDVKMKEKGDIPEGYSVSREKKERFSLILESASTNQTSMYLCASSKTGQGVDEQYFGPGTRLTVT.

V usage is TRBV6-1 and J usage is TRBJ1-5; D is unresolved. CDR1 and CDR2 from the germline V gene are MNHNS and SASEGT. The CDR3 loop spans 15 amino acids. V was cut by 4 bases and J by 7 bases, with 17 bases left in between. CDR3 sequence reads: CASSAPPVGGQPQHF. CDR3 in DNA: TGTGCCAGCAGTGCCCCTCCGGTGGGCGGGCAGCCCCAGCATTTT.

The DNA of the CDR3 is TGCGCCAGCAGCTCTCTGACAGGTGGCAGGGGCCAAGAGACCCAGTACTTC. This sequence encodes CASSSLTGGRGQETQYF. V usage is TRBV5-1 and J usage is TRBJ2-5; possible D gene TRBD1, 6 bases. The germline V gene has CDR1 SGHRS and CDR2 YFSETQ. This CDR3 comprises 17 residues. Trimming took 3 bases from V and 1 from J, leaving 19 bases between them.

This clone was picked up one time. One base away lies a much larger clone, so this may be a sequencing read error. The same CDR3 is also encoded by other DNA sequences in this sample. This chain uses TRBV6-1 with TRBJ1-1; the match to TRBD1 covers 7 bases. Looked up from germline, CDR1 is MNHNS and CDR2 is SASEGT. V was pared by 6 bases and J by 0 bases, with 1 base of the junction left unmatched. CDR3 length: 13 residues. The chain's CDR3 is CASRGQLNTEAFF. CDR3 DNA sequence: TGTGCCAGCAGGGGACAGCTGAACACTGAAGCTTTCTTT.

The chain uses TRBV18 and TRBJ2-7, with 7 positions matching TRBD1. This CDR3 has 15 residues. Germline CDR1 reads KGHSH; CDR2 reads LQKENI. Trimming took 3 bases from V and 5 from J; bases not matched to a gene: 10. CDR3 protein: CASSPRSAGGDEQYF. The CDR3 bases are TGTGCCAGCTCACCGCGATCGGCAGGGGGAGACGAGCAGTACTTC.

The chain recombines TRBV6-5 with TRBJ2-5; 7 nucleotides align to TRBD1. Germline V gene lookup returns CDR1 MNHEY and CDR2 SVGAGI. The CDR3 length is 14 residues. The J segment lost 1 base and the V segment lost 6 bases, leaving 5 bases of the junction unmatched. In nucleotides, the CDR3 is TGTGCCAGCAGACAAACAGGGGCCCAAGAGACCCAGTACTTC. It is translated as CASRQTGAQETQYF.

V gene TRBV10-1 combines with J gene TRBJ2-1; 7 nucleotides align to TRBD1. Germline V gene sequence: CDR1 WNHNN, CDR2 SYGVQD (reference sequence). This CDR3 has 15 amino acids. Trimming at V came to 4 bases and at J to 0 bases, leaving 3 bases not matched to a gene. The CDR3 reads CASSVTGSSYNEQFF. CDR3 nucleotide sequence: TGCGCCAGCAGTGTGACAGGGAGCTCCTACAATGAGCAGTTCTTC.

V is TRBV6-1 and J is TRBJ1-2; TRBD1 matches at 12 bases. Trimming removed 8 bases from V and 8 bases from J; junction bases left unmatched: 9. Germline V gives CDR1 MNHNS, CDR2 SASEGT. This CDR3 contains 14 residues. The CDR3 bases are TGTGCCAGCTCCCTGGGACAGGGGGCTTTGGGCTACACCTTC. Protein sequence: CASSLGQGALGYTF.

This clone has just one count. This may come from a read error, since a much larger clone is one base off. The chain employs TRBV28 and TRBJ1-4; D call uncertain. CDR3 length equals 17 residues. CDR1 and CDR2 from the germline V gene are MDHEN and SYDVKM. The CDR3 region is CASTPLPGTATNEKPFF. The DNA of the CDR3 is TGTGCCAGCACGCCCCTCCCGGGAACTGCAACTAATGAAAAACCGTTTTTT.

V gene TRBV18 combines with J gene TRBJ1-2, with 9 bases aligning to TRBD1. The CDR3 length is 15 residues. V trimming: 8 bases; J trimming: 4 bases; junction bases outside the gene matches: 11. Germline values: CDR1 KGHSH, CDR2 LQKENI. The DNA for the CDR3 is TGTGCCAGCACGCGGGACAGGGAGTTTTCCTATGGCTACACCTTC. This encodes CASTRDREFSYGYTF.

A note on this clone: The germline gene is not matched at one end of the junction; a read error may be the cause. This chain links TRBV7-7 with TRBJ1-4; 7 positions match TRBD1. The CDR3 has 15 amino acids. In germline, CDR1 is SSHAT, CDR2 FNYEAQ (reference sequence). CDR3 nucleotide sequence: TGTGCTAGCAGCTTAGGAGGGGGCAAAGGGGAAAAACTGTTTTTT. Protein sequence: CASSLGGGKGEKLFF. The full variable domain, its missing parts supplied by reference TRBV7-7 and TRBJ1-4, is GAGVSQSPRYKVTKRGQDVTLRCDPISSHATLYWYQQALGQGPEFLTYFNYEAQPDKSGLPSDRFSAERPEGSISTLTIQRTEQRDSAMYRCASSLGGGKGEKLFFGSGTQLSVL.

CDR3 in DNA: TGTGCCAGCAGCTTGGGGAACTTTAGATCAGGCTCTGGAAACACCATATATTTT. It codes for CASSLGNFRSGSGNTIYF. The chain carries TRBV5-6 and TRBJ1-3; D gene ambiguous. This CDR3 is built from 18 residues. Trimming shortened V by 0 bases and J by 0 bases, and 16 bases separated the two germline ends. Germline-derived CDR1 and CDR2 are SGHDT and YYEEEE.

The chain combines TRBV28 with TRBJ1-1; TRBD1 matches at 7 bases. The germline V gene encodes CDR1 MDHEN and CDR2 SYDVKM. This CDR3 region has 16 residues. Trimming at V came to 2 bases and at J to 6 bases, leaving 12 bases not matched to a gene. CDR3 bases: TGTGCCAGCAGTTTAAACAGGGGCAGGGGTAGCCCTGAAGCTTTCTTT. Translated: CASSLNRGRGSPEAFF.

This chain joins TRBV7-2 and TRBJ2-1; D is uncertain. This CDR3 is built from 14 residues. Germline-derived CDR1 and CDR2 are SGHTA and FQGNSA. Trimming left V 0 bases short and J 4 bases short, with 7 bases between. The CDR3 nucleotides are TGTGCCAGCAGCTTAGCGCTAGAATACAATGAGCAGTTCTTC. Amino acid sequence: CASSLALEYNEQFF.

The rearrangement uses TRBV11-2 and TRBJ2-7, with D possibly called TRBD1 or TRBD2 (6 bases each). Germline assignment: CDR1 SGHAT and CDR2 FQNNGV. V shed 4 bases and J shed 5 bases, with 12 bases lying between them. The CDR3 runs 13 residues. The CDR3 here is CASSSQGGNEQYF. CDR3 DNA: TGTGCCAGCAGCTCACAGGGAGGTAACGAGCAGTACTTC.

The gene calls are TRBV14 and TRBJ2-7; D ambiguous. This CDR3 has 12 residues. Trimming pared 3 bases from V and 4 bases from J, leaving 7 bases between. Germline-derived CDR1 and CDR2 are SGHDN and FVKESK. The CDR3 region is CASSHGLYEQYF. For the CDR3, the DNA is TGTGCCAGCAGCCACGGGCTGTACGAGCAGTACTTC. Looking up the rest from reference TRBV14 and TRBJ2-7 gives the full variable domain: EAGVTQFPSHSVIEKGQTVTLRCDPISGHDNLYWYRRVMGKEIKFLLHFVKESKQDESGMPNNRFLAERTGGTYSTLKVQPAELEDSGVYFCASSHGLYEQYFGPGTRLTVT.

V usage is TRBV4-1 and J usage is TRBJ1-1; tentatively, D is TRBD1 (5 bases). Trimming shortened V by 4 bases and J by 4 bases, and 22 bases separated the two germline ends. Germline values: CDR1 MGHRA, CDR2 YSYEKL. The CDR3 is made up of 17 amino acids. The chain's CDR3 is CASSPPPGARVSTEAFF. Here the CDR3 DNA reads TGCGCCAGCAGCCCCCCCCCTGGAGCCAGGGTGAGCACTGAAGCTTTCTTT.